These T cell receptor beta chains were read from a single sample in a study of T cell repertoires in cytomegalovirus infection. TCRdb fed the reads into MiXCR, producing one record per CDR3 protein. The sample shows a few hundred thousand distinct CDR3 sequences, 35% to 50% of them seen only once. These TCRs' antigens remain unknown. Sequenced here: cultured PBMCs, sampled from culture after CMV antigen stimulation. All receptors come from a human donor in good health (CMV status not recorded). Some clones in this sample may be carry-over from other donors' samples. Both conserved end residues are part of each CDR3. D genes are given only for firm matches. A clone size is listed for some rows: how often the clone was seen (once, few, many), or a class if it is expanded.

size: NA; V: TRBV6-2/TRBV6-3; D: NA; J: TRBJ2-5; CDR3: CASINGGHQETQYF; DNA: TGTGCCAGCATCAACGGGGGGCACCAAGAGACCCAGTACTTC
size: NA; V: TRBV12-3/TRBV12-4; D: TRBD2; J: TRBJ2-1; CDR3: CASSGTSAYNEQFF; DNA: TGTGCCAGCAGCGGGACTAGCGCCTACAATGAGCAGTTCTTC
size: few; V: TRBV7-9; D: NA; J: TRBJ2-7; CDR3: CASSTRIANEQYF; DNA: TGTGCCAGCAGCACCCGGATAGCCAACGAGCAGTACTTC
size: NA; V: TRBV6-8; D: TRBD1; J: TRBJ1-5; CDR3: CASSYSRTGLDSNQPQHF; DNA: TGTGCCAGCAGTTATAGTAGGACAGGGCTCGATAGCAATCAGCCCCAGCATTTT
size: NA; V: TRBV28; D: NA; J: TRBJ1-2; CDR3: CASSLSTVNYGYTF; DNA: TGTGCCAGCAGTTTGTCGACAGTGAACTATGGCTACACCTTC
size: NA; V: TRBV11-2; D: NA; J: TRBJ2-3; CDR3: CASSLSGRVFPPTDTQYF; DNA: TGTGCCAGCAGCTTATCCGGTCGGGTCTTCCCCCCCACAGATACGCAGTATTTT
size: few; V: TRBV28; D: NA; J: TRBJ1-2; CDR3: CASSIGRGYGYTF; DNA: TGTGCCAGCAGCATCGGTAGGGGCTATGGCTACACCTTC
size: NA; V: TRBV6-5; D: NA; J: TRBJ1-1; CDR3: CASSYGQGSEAFF; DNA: TGTGCCAGCAGTTACGGTCAGGGGTCTGAAGCTTTCTTT
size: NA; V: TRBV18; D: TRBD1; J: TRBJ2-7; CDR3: CASSPDRAIYEQYF; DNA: TGTGCCAGCTCACCAGACAGGGCGATCTACGAGCAGTACTTC
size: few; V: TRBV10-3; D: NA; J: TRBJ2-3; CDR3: CAISESDSLPTDTQYF; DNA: TGTGCCATCAGTGAGTCCGACTCCCTTCCCACAGATACGCAGTATTTT
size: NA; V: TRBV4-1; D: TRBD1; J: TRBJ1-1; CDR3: CASSDLLTGATEAFF; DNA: TGCGCCAGCAGCGACCTACTGACAGGGGCCACTGAAGCTTTCTTT
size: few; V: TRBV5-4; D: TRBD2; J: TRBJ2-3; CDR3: CASSSTSGRAWDTQYF; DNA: TGTGCCAGCAGTTCGACTAGCGGGAGGGCCTGGGATACGCAGTATTTT